Presented here are 27 T cell receptor beta chains from one specimen sequenced in a study of T cell repertoires in cytomegalovirus infection. These receptors' targets are unknown. TCRdb recomputed calls from the reads with MiXCR, one row per CDR3 protein. The table records approximately 390,000 distinct CDR3 sequences, about 32% of them present only once. Sequenced here: cultured PBMCs, sampled from culture after CMV antigen stimulation. Source of these receptors: a human donor in good health (CMV status not recorded). Some clones in this sample may be carry-over from other donors' samples.

Only a few counts were recorded for this clonotype. This chain uses TRBV7-9 with TRBJ1-2; D is perhaps TRBD1 (5 bases). The CDR3 consists of 15 residues. The V gene lost 4 bases and the J gene lost 6 bases, with 18 bases spanning the gap. The V gene's germline CDR1 is SEHNR and CDR2 FQNEAQ (reference sequence). The CDR3 sequence is CASSSRGSLRNGYTF. CDR3 DNA: TGTGCCAGCAGCTCTAGGGGTTCGCTAAGAAATGGCTACACCTTC.

In its sample, this clonotype was seen many times. The V call is TRBV7-2, the J call TRBJ2-1; 10 positions match TRBD2. V was clipped by 5 bases and J by 7 bases; unmatched bases: 8. The CDR3 is 15 amino acids. The germline V gene encodes CDR1 SGHTA and CDR2 FQGNSA. CDR3 sequence reads: CASSQSGRAGNEQFF. The CDR3 DNA sequence: TGTGCCAGCAGCCAAAGCGGGAGGGCCGGTAATGAGCAGTTCTTC.

This chain uses TRBV12-3 or TRBV12-4 with TRBJ1-4; 10 bases line up with TRBD1. The CDR3 has 14 residues. The trim removed 7 bases at V and 6 bases at J, leaving 5 bases unmatched. In nucleotides, the CDR3 is TGTGCCAGCACCGACAGGGGGCGCGATGAAAAACTGTTTTTT. It is translated as CASTDRGRDEKLFF.

V usage is TRBV6-4 and J usage is TRBJ1-2; 8 bases fit TRBD1. The V and J ends lost 3 bases and 9 bases, in that order; junction bases with no gene match: 6. The CDR3 has 13 residues. Germline CDR1 and CDR2: MRHNA and SNTAGT. The CDR3 DNA is TGTGCCAGCAGTGAAACAGGGGGTGCTAGCTACACCTTC. Translating it yields CASSETGGASYTF.

This clonotype showed up just once. The rearrangement links TRBV6-1 to TRBJ2-1, with D possibly TRBD1 on 5 matching bases. This CDR3 has 15 amino acids. Germline loops: CDR1 MNHNS, CDR2 SASEGT. Deletions cut 5 bases from V and 4 bases from J, with 15 bases between. As DNA, the CDR3 is TGTGCCAGCAGTTTGGAGCAGGGTGGGTACAATGAGCAGTTCTTC. Translation: CASSLEQGGYNEQFF.

The rearrangement links TRBV12-3 or TRBV12-4 to TRBJ2-1, with 7 bases lining up with TRBD2. The CDR3 is 14 amino acids. The V and J ends lost 2 bases and 7 bases, in that order; junction bases with no gene match: 5. The DNA for the CDR3 is TGTGCCAGCAGTTTAACGGGAGGTCCGAATGAGCAGTTCTTC. Residues: CASSLTGGPNEQFF.

This clonotype was counted only a few times. The V call is TRBV18, the J call TRBJ2-7; D ambiguous. The V end lost 0 bases, the J end lost 6 bases, and 12 bases lay between the germline ends. Looked up from germline, CDR1 is KGHSH and CDR2 is LQKENI. This CDR3 comprises 14 residues. The DNA of the CDR3 is TGTGCCAGCTCACCACCGTGGGGAAAACTCGAGCAGTACTTC. This gives the protein CASSPPWGKLEQYF. Variable domain in full (rest from reference TRBV18 and TRBJ2-7): NAGVMQNPRHLVRRRGQEARLRCSPMKGHSHVYWYRQLPEEGLKFMVYLQKENIIDESGMPKERFSAEFPKEGPSILRIQQVVRGDSAAYFCASSPPWGKLEQYFGPGTRLTVT.

This clonotype was observed a few times. V usage is TRBV4-1 and J usage is TRBJ2-3; 9 bases are shared with TRBD2. Germline CDR1 is MGHRA and CDR2 is YSYEKL. The CDR3 has 17 residues. Trimming cost V 3 bases and J 0 bases; bases outside gene matches: 7. The CDR3 here is CASSHVIAGASTDTQYF. The CDR3 DNA is TGCGCCAGCAGCCACGTCATAGCGGGAGCTAGCACAGATACGCAGTATTTT.

This clonotype occurred many times. Here the CDR3 DNA reads TGTGCCAGCAGCCCCAGGGGGGGGGGCTACGAGCAGTACTTC. Translated: CASSPRGGGYEQYF. The chain combines TRBV7-2 with TRBJ2-7; possibly TRBD1 or TRBD2 for D (7 bases each). This CDR3 contains 14 residues. Germline V gene lookup returns CDR1 SGHTA and CDR2 FQGNSA. V lost 5 bases and J lost 3, with 14 bases in between.

This clonotype was counted only a few times. Because the CDR3's place on the DNA is in doubt, the DNA is left out and the CDR3 is given as listed by TCRdb. CDR3 region: CASSYFASGSTRHDF. The chain joins TRBV6-6 to TRBJ2-5; the table names TRBD2, a call not compared with the DNA. The CDR3 spans 15 amino acids, including both terminal residues. Germline CDR1 and CDR2: MNHNY and SVGAGI (reference sequence).

The chain joins TRBV7-9 to TRBJ2-7, with TRBD2 identical over 11 bases. The CDR3 covers 14 residues. V lost 7 bases, J lost 4 bases, and 6 bases stayed unmatched. Germline V gives CDR1 SEHNR, CDR2 FQNEAQ (reference sequence). The CDR3 sequence is CASTGTSGPYEQYV. The CDR3 DNA is TGTGCCAGCACCGGGACTAGCGGTCCTTACGAGCAGTACGTC.

This sequence joins TRBV7-2 and TRBJ2-7; 7 bases match TRBD1. This CDR3 spans 14 amino acids. V lost 5 bases, J lost 4 bases, and 8 bases stayed unmatched. Germline CDR1 reads SGHTA; CDR2 reads FQGNSA. The CDR3 is CASSPRTGIYEQYF. CDR3 in DNA: TGTGCCAGCAGCCCGAGGACAGGAATATACGAGCAGTACTTC.

The chain links TRBV11-2 to TRBJ1-2; 7 bases fit TRBD1. V dropped 2 bases and J dropped 3; count of bases not matched to a gene: 6. The CDR3 spans 15 residues. CDR1 and CDR2 (germline): SGHAT, FQNNGV. In nucleotides, the CDR3 is TGTGCCAGCAGCTTAAGGGGACAGAGCTACTATGGCTACACCTTC. Encoded protein: CASSLRGQSYYGYTF.

CDR3 DNA: TGTGCCAGTAGCTCCCAAGAGGATCTCTACGAGCAGTACGTC. It is translated as CASSSQEDLYEQYV. The gene calls are TRBV6-2 or TRBV6-3 and TRBJ2-7; no reliable D call. With 9 bases removed from V and 3 bases from J, the gap between germline ends came to 18 bases. This CDR3 spans 14 amino acids. From germline, CDR1 is MNHEY and CDR2 SVGEGT.

This clonotype was counted only a few times. V is TRBV7-6 and J is TRBJ2-1; 13 nucleotides match TRBD2. V trimming: 5 bases; J trimming: 5 bases; junction bases outside the gene matches: 15. This CDR3 region has 19 residues. Germline V lookup: CDR1 SGHVS, CDR2 FNYEAQ. Written as DNA, the CDR3 is TGTGCCAGCAGCAATCGTCGACCCGGACTAGCGGGAGTCCACAATGAGCAGTTCTTC. This sequence encodes CASSNRRPGLAGVHNEQFF.

This clonotype has only a few counts. This sequence joins TRBV6-6 and TRBJ1-2, with 7 positions matching TRBD1. The CDR3 consists of 13 residues. Trimming took 6 bases from V and 5 from J; bases not matched to a gene: 6. Per the germline V gene, CDR1 is MNHNY and CDR2 is SVGAGI (reference sequence). CDR3 sequence reads: CASRGDSGYGYTF. Here the CDR3 DNA reads TGTGCCAGCAGAGGGGACAGCGGTTATGGCTACACCTTC.

This clonotype was counted between two and nine times. The V and J genes are TRBV4-1 and TRBJ2-1, with 11 nucleotides matching TRBD2. The CDR3 consists of 17 residues. V lost 0 bases and J lost 4; bases outside the gene matches: 5. CDR1 and CDR2 (germline): MGHRA, YSYEKL. CDR3 in DNA: TGCGCCAGCAGCCAAGAGCCGGGACTAGCGGCATACAATGAGCAGTTCTTC. Protein: CASSQEPGLAAYNEQFF.

This sequence joins TRBV27 and TRBJ1-1; 12 bases align to TRBD1. Germline CDR1 and CDR2: MNHEY and SMNVEV (reference sequence). Unmatched junction bases numbered 4, after V lost 7 bases and J lost 7 bases. The CDR3 is 13 residues long. The CDR3 DNA sequence: TGTGCCAGCACGGGACAGGGGGCGAGTGAAGCTTTCTTT. Translated: CASTGQGASEAFF.

The V and J genes are TRBV7-2 and TRBJ1-1, with D unclear. Trimming pared 6 bases from V and 4 bases from J, leaving 15 bases between. The CDR3 has 14 residues. Germline V CDR1 and CDR2: SGHTA, FQGNSA. DNA for the CDR3: TGTGCCAGCAGGTGGCTAACGAGGAGCACTGAAGCTTTCTTT. Translating it yields CASRWLTRSTEAFF.

In nucleotides, the CDR3 is TGTGCCACTTCTGCAGAAGGCGCCAGGGGGACCCAGTACTTC. It translates to CATSAEGARGTQYF. V and J are TRBV6-2 or TRBV6-3 and TRBJ2-5; TRBD1 is a possible D gene (6 bases). V lost 10 bases, J lost 7 bases, and 22 bases lay in between. Germline assignment: CDR1 MNHEY and CDR2 SVGEGT. CDR3 length equals 14 residues.

V gene TRBV5-1 combines with J gene TRBJ2-1; tentatively, D is TRBD1 (5 bases). V lost 1 base to trimming and J lost 8 bases, with 16 bases between them. The length of the CDR3 is 15 residues. Germline V gene sequence: CDR1 SGHRS, CDR2 YFSETQ. DNA of the CDR3: TGCGCCAGCAGCTTGTATCCCGGCAGGGATTATGAGCAGTTCTTC. Its protein product is CASSLYPGRDYEQFF.

This clonotype was picked up many times. The rearrangement joins TRBV6-1 to TRBJ1-5, with TRBD1 matching 9 bases. Germline loops: CDR1 MNHNS, CDR2 SASEGT. The CDR3 is 17 amino acids. V lost 10 bases to trimming and J lost 0 bases; unmatched junction nucleotides: 13. CDR3 in DNA: TGTGCCACCCAAGCTCTCTGGACAGGGGTTAGCAATCAGCCCCAGCATTTT. Protein: CATQALWTGVSNQPQHF.

This clonotype was counted a single time. A read error may produce the germline difference seen at one junction end. J is TRBJ1-1 and V is TRBV4-1; D uncertain. The length of the CDR3 is 13 residues. CDR1 is MGHRA and CDR2 is YSYEKL in the germline V gene. CDR3 protein: CASSQDIYTEAFF. Written as DNA, the CDR3 is TGTGCCAGCAGCCAAGATATCTACACTGAAGCTTTCTTT.

V and J are TRBV7-6 and TRBJ1-2, with D perhaps TRBD1 (6 bases). CDR3 length: 15 residues. Trimming removed 0 bases at V and 6 bases at J, with 14 bases between. Germline V gives CDR1 SGHVS, CDR2 FNYEAQ. The CDR3: CASSLAGAGLDGYTF. CDR3 in DNA: TGTGCCAGCAGCTTAGCGGGGGCAGGACTGGATGGCTACACCTTC.

The chain has TRBV12-3 or TRBV12-4 and TRBJ2-1, with D tentatively TRBD1 (5 bases). The length of the CDR3 is 14 residues. V dropped 5 bases and J dropped 5 bases, with 13 bases sitting between them. The CDR3 spells CASSPQTENNEQFF. The CDR3 DNA reads as TGTGCCAGCAGTCCCCAGACAGAGAACAATGAGCAGTTCTTC.

V and J are TRBV20-1 and TRBJ1-2; 7 positions agree with TRBD1. CDR1 is DFQATT and CDR2 is SNEGSKA in the germline V gene (reference sequence). V trimming: 6 bases; J trimming: 0 bases; junction bases outside the gene matches: 13. This CDR3 contains 16 residues. The CDR3 DNA follows: TGCAGTGCCAACACACGCCGGGACAGCTCTAACTATGGCTACACCTTC. Protein sequence: CSANTRRDSSNYGYTF.

This clonotype was observed a few times. The CDR3 bases are TGTGCCAGCAGCTTTTTCGCTAACCAAGAGACCCAGTACTTC. Protein: CASSFFANQETQYF. This chain joins TRBV7-9 and TRBJ2-5; no clear D. Germline V gene sequence: CDR1 SEHNR, CDR2 FQNEAQ (reference sequence). The V end was cut by 3 bases, the J end by 0 bases, with 8 bases between. The CDR3 length is 14 residues.